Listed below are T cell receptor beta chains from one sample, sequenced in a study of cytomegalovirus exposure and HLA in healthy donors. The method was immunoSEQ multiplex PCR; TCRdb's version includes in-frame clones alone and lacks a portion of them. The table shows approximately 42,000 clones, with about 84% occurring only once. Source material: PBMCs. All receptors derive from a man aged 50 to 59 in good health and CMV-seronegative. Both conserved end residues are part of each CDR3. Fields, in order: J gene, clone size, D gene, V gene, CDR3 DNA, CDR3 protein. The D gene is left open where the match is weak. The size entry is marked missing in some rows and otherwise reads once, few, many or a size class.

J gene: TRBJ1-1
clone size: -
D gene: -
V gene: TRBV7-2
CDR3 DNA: TGTGCCAGCAGCATATCCCGGACAGATGGAGCTTTCTTT
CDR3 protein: CASSISRTDGAFF

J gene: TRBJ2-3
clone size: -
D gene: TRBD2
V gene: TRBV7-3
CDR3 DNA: TGTGCCAGCAGCCTAGCGGGAGGATGGGATACGCAGTATTTT
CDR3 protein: CASSLAGGWDTQYF

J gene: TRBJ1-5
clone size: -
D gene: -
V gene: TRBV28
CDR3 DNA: TGTGCCAGCAGTTTAGGCGACAGACCCCAGCATTTT
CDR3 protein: CASSLGDRPQHF

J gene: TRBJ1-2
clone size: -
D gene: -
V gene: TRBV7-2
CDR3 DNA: TGTGCCAGCAGCTTAGAAGGCACGTTTGCTAGGCCCGGCTACACCTTC
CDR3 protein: CASSLEGTFARPGYTF

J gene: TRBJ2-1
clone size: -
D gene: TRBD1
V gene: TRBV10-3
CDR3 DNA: TGTGCCATCAGCGGACAGGAGGACAATGAGCAGTTCTTC
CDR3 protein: CAISGQEDNEQFF

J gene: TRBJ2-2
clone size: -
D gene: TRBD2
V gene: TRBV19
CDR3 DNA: TGTGCCAGCAGATATAGCGGGACCGGGGAGCTGTTTTTT
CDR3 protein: CASRYSGTGELFF

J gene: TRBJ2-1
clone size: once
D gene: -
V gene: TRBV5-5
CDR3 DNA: TGTGCCAGCAGCATCAGCGGCAGCTCCTACAATGAGCAGTTCTTC
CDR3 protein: CASSISGSSYNEQFF

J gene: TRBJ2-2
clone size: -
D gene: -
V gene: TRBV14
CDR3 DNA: TGTGCCAGCAGCCAAGAAGGAGGGTCCGGGGAGCTGTTTTTT
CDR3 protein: CASSQEGGSGELFF

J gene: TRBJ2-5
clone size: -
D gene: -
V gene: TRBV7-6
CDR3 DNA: TGTGCCAGCAGCTTAATGAGCGACCAAGAGACCCAGTACTTC
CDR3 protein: CASSLMSDQETQYF

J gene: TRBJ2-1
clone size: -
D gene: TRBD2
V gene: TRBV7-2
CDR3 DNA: TGTGCCAGCAGCTTAGTATCTAGCGGGGGGAGCTCCTACAATGAGCAGTTCTTC
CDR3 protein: CASSLVSSGGSSYNEQFF

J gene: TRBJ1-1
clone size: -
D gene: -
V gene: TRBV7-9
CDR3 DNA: TGTGCCAGCAGCTTAGGCAGGAACACTGAAGCTTTCTTT
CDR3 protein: CASSLGRNTEAFF

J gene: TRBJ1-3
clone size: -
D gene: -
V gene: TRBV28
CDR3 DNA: TGTGCCAGCGGCCTCGTGGGAGCCGCGTACTCTGGAAACACCATATATTTT
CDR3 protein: CASGLVGAAYSGNTIYF

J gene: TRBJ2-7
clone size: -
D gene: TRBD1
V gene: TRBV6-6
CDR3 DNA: TGTGCCAGCAGGAACTTACCGGGACAGGGGGCCCACGAGCAGTACTTC
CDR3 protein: CASRNLPGQGAHEQYF

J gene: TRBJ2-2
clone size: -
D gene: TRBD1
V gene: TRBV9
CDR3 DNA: TGTGCCAGCAGCGTTACCGGGACAGGGCGCACCGGGGAGCTGTTTTTT
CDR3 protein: CASSVTGTGRTGELFF

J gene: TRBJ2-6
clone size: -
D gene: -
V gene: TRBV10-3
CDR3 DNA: TGTGCCACAGACCCGGGATTCTCTGGGGCCAACGTCCTGACTTTC
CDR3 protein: CATDPGFSGANVLTF

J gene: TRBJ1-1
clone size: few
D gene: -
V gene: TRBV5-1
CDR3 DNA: TGCGCCAGCAGCTTGAGAGGGCCGACTGAAGCTTTCTTT
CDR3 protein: CASSLRGPTEAFF

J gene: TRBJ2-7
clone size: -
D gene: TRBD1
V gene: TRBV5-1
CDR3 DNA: TGCGCCAGCAGCGTACAACCTCCGGGACAGGGGTACGAGCAGTACTTC
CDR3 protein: CASSVQPPGQGYEQYF

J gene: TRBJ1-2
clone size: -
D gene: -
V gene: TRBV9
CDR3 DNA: TGTGCCAGCAGGCCAACGGGGGGCAACTATGGCTACACCTTC
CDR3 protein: CASRPTGGNYGYTF

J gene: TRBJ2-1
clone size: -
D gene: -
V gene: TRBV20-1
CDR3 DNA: TGCAGTGCTAGAAACCGGGATGAGCAGTTCTTC
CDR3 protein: CSARNRDEQFF

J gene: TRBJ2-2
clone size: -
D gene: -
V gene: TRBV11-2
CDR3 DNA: TGTGCCAGCAGCCCCCGGGTTGGGGGCTGGGAGCTGTTTTTT
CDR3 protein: CASSPRVGGWELFF

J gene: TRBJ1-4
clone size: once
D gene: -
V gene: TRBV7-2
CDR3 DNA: TGTGCCAGCAGCTTAGAGCCTGAAGAAAAACTGTTTTTT
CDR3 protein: CASSLEPEEKLFF

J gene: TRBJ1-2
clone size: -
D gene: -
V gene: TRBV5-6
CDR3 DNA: TGTGCCAGCACCTCGCCGGGGGGCGGGGATGGCTACACCTTC
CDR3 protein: CASTSPGGGDGYTF

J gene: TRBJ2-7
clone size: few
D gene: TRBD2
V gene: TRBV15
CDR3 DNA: TGTGCCACCAGCAACCAACTAGCGGGGCGCGAGCAGTACTTC
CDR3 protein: CATSNQLAGREQYF

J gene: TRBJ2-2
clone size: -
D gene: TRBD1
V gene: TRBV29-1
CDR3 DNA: TGCAGCGTTGAAAGGACGGTGGGTTCGGGACAGGGCGGGACCGGGGAGCTGTTTTTT
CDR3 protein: CSVERTVGSGQGGTGELFF

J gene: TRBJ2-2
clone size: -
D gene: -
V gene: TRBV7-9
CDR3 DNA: TGTGCCAGCAGTTCTGGAGGAAAACTCACCGGGGAGCTGTTTTTT
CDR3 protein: CASSSGGKLTGELFF